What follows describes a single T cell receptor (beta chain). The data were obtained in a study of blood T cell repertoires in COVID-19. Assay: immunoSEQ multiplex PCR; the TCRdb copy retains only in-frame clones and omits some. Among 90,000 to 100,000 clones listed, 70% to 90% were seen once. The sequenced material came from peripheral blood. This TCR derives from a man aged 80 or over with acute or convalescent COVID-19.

The CDR3 reads CASSRGTSGANTGELFF. The CDR3 DNA sequence: TGTGCCAGCAGCCGAGGGACTAGCGGGGCGAACACCGGGGAGCTGTTTTTT. V gene TRBV6-2 or TRBV6-3 combines with J gene TRBJ2-2; 13 positions agree with TRBD2. The V gene's germline CDR1 is MNHEY and CDR2 SVGEGT. V was pared by 6 bases and J by 0 bases, with 4 bases of the junction left unmatched. This CDR3 has 17 residues.